Listed below are T cell receptor beta chains from one sample, sequenced in a study of T-cell memory formation after mild COVID-19. TCRdb called the 5' RACE reads again in MiXCR, with one record for every CDR3 protein. The sample consists of roughly 410,000 distinct CDR3 sequences, around 24% of them appearing once. The sequenced sample consisted of PBMCs or a T cell subset sorted from them (not recorded which). These receptors were obtained from an adult woman who had mild COVID-19 (a few samples of this study predate the infection). Cell type and time point are not known. Both conserved end residues are part of each CDR3. D genes are given only for firm matches. A clone size is listed for some rows: how often the clone was seen (once, few, many), or a class if it is expanded.

- TRBD1 TRBJ2-3 TRBV29-1 TGCAGCTCCCTGACAGGGGTGACAACAGATACGCAGTATTTT CSSLTGVTTDTQYF
few - TRBJ2-2 TRBV6-5 TGTGCCAGCAGTCTCCGGGGGGCCACCGGGGAGCTGTTTTTT CASSLRGATGELFF
few TRBD1 TRBJ2-7 TRBV5-1 TGCGCCAGCAGCTTGTTCGGGACAGGGGGCTACGAGCAGTACTTC CASSLFGTGGYEQYF
- - TRBJ2-7 TRBV18 TGTGCCAGCTCACCAGGCCCAGTCGGGAGTTCCTACGAGCAGTACTTC CASSPGPVGSSYEQYF
- - TRBJ1-6 TRBV12-3/TRBV12-4 TGTGCCAGCAGTCCCCCCACTTCACCCCTCCACTTT CASSPPTSPLHF
- - TRBJ2-2 TRBV7-2 TGTGCCAGCAGCCCTGTGGGAGTTACCGGGGAGCTGTTTTTT CASSPVGVTGELFF
- - TRBJ1-5 TRBV7-6 TGTGCCAGCAGCTTAGGAAAGGACCCCTCCCAGCCCCAGCATTTT CASSLGKDPSQPQHF
- - TRBJ2-2 TRBV6-4 TGTGCCAGCAGTGACGATGTCGGGGAGCTGTTTTTT CASSDDVGELFF
- - TRBJ2-7 TRBV6-2/TRBV6-3 TGTGCCAGCAGCCCCGCTGGGACGTCCTACGAGCAGTACTTC CASSPAGTSYEQYF
few TRBD2 TRBJ2-7 TRBV7-2 TGTGCCAGCAGCTTAGGGCCCGCATTTAGCCTAGCGGGAAGATACGAGCAGTACTTC CASSLGPAFSLAGRYEQYF
- - TRBJ1-1 TRBV12-3/TRBV12-4 TGTGCCAGCAGCCCTTATTCCAGGGGCCTTAACACTGAAGCTTTCTTT CASSPYSRGLNTEAFF
- - TRBJ2-1 TRBV6-6 TGTGCCAGCGTTCGGAGGGTTAGCGACAATGAGCAGTTCTTC CASVRRVSDNEQFF
few - TRBJ2-3 TRBV6-5 TGTGCCAGCAGTTACTCGAGAGGCTCTCTCACAGATACGCAGTATTTT CASSYSRGSLTDTQYF
- - TRBJ2-3 TRBV2 TGTGCCAGCAGTGCCCTAGCCCGACTTGTCACAGATACGCAGTATTTT CASSALARLVTDTQYF
- - TRBJ2-7 TRBV4-3 TGCGCCAGCAGCCAAGGACAAGAATACGAGCAGTACTTC CASSQGQEYEQYF
once - TRBJ2-5 TRBV18 TGTGCCAGCTCACCACGTGAGGCTGAGACCCAGTACTTC CASSPREAETQYF
few - TRBJ2-2 TRBV9 TGTGCCAGCAGCGTAGAGTGGGCAGTGGTTACCGGGGAGCTGTTTTTT CASSVEWAVVTGELFF
- - TRBJ2-7 TRBV4-1 TGCGCCAGCAGCCGGTCCGGGAGTTCGACCTACGAGCAGTACTTC CASSRSGSSTYEQYF
- - TRBJ1-1 TRBV7-3 TGTGCCAGCAGCTTAAGAGGCAGGATGAACACTGAAGCTTTCTTT CASSLRGRMNTEAFF
few TRBD2 TRBJ2-5 TRBV7-2 TGTGCCAGCGGGGTAGGGGCCCGGGAGGCCCAGTACTTC CASGVGAREAQYF
few - TRBJ2-7 TRBV24-1 TGTGCCACCAGAACGCGTTGGAGGAGGTACGAGCAGTACTTC CATRTRWRRYEQYF
- - TRBJ1-2 TRBV7-9 TGTGCCAGCAGCTTTCCAGGGGCGCGAGGCTACACCTTC CASSFPGARGYTF
- TRBD1 TRBJ1-1 TRBV29-1 TGCAGCGTTAGGGACAGCACATTTGAAGCTTTCTTT CSVRDSTFEAFF
- - TRBJ2-1 TRBV5-1 TGCGCCAGCAGCGGGGCAGGGCGCAATGAGCAGTTCTTC CASSGAGRNEQFF
many TRBD1 TRBJ2-4 TRBV7-9 TGTGCCAGCAGTTTACCCGGGACAGGGACCAAAAACATTCAGTACTTC CASSLPGTGTKNIQYF
- - TRBJ1-5 TRBV10-3 TGTGCCATCAGTGACGCGCGTCGGCCCAATCAGCCCCAGCATTTT CAISDARRPNQPQHF
few - TRBJ1-2 TRBV12-3/TRBV12-4 TGTGCCAGCGAGAGAGGGGCGGTTCGGGGCTACACCTTC CASERGAVRGYTF
- - TRBJ2-7 TRBV14 TGTGCCAGCAGCCAAGCCCGCAGTGGCGAGCAGTACTTC CASSQARSGEQYF
few - TRBJ2-2 TRBV5-1 TGCGCCAGCAGCTTGGACTCTACCGGGGAGCTGTTTTTT CASSLDSTGELFF
- - TRBJ2-1 TRBV7-9 TGTGCCAGCAGCTTCTTCGAGTCATCCAATGAGCAGTTCTTC CASSFFESSNEQFF
few - TRBJ2-3 TRBV5-1 TGCGCCAGCAGCTTAGGGGGACCTCAACTCACAGATACGCAGTATTTT CASSLGGPQLTDTQYF